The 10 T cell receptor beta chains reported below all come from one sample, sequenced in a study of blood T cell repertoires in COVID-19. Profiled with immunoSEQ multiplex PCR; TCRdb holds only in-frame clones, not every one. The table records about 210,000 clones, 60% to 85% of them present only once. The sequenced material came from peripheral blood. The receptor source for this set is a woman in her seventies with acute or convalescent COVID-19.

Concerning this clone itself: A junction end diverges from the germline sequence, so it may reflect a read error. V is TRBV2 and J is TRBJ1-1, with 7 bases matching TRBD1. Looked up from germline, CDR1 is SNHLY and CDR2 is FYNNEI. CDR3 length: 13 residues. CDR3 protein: CASSEATQNRGNF. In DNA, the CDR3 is TGTGCCAGCAGTGAAGCGACCCAGAACAGGGGTAACTTT. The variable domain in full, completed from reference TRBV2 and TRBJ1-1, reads EPEVTQTPSHQVTQMGQEVILRCVPISNHLYFYWYRQILGQKVEFLVSFYNNEISEKSEIFDDQFSVERPDGSNFTLKIRSTKLEDSAMYFCASSEATQNRGNFGQGTRLTVV.

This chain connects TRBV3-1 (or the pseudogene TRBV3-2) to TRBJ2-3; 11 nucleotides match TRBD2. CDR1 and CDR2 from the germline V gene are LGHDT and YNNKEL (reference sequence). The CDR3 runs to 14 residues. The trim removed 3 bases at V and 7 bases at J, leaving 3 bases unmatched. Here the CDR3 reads CASSHGTSGYTQYF. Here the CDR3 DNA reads TGTGCCAGCAGCCACGGGACTAGCGGTTATACGCAGTATTTT.

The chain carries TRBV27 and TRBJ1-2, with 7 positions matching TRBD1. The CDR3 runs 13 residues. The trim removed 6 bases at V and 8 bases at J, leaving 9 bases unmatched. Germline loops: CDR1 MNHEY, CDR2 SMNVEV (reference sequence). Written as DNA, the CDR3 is TGTGCCAGCAGAGATTTTGACAGGGACGGCTACACCTTC. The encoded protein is CASRDFDRDGYTF.

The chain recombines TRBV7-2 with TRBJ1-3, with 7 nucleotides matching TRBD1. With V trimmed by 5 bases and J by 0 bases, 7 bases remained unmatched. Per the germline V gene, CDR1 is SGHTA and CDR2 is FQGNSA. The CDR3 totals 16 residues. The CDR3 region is CASSTGQLSSGNTIYF. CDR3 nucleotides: TGTGCCAGCAGCACGGGACAGTTGAGCTCTGGAAACACCATATATTTT.

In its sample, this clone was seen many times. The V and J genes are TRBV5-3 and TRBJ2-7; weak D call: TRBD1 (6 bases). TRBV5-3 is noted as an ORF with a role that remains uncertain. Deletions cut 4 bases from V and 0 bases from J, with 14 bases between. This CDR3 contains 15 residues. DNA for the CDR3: TGTGCCAGAAGCGGAAACAGGGTCTCCTCCTACGAGCAGTACTTC. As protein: CARSGNRVSSYEQYF.

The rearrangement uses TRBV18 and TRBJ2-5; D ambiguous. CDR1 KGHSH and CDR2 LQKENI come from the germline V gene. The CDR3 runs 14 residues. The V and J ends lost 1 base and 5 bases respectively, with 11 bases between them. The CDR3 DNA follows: TGTGCCAGCTCACCACGCGAGTTCGGGGAGACCCAGTACTTC. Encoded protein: CASSPREFGETQYF.

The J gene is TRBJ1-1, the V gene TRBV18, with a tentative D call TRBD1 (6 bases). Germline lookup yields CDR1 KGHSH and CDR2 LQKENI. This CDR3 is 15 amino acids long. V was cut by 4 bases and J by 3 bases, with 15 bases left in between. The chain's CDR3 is CASSQKGRGDTEAFF. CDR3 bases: TGTGCCAGCTCACAGAAGGGGAGGGGGGACACTGAAGCTTTCTTT.

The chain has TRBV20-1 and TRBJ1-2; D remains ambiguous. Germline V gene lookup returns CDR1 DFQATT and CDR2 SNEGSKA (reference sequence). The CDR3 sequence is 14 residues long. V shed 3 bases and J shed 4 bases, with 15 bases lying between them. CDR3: CSASTGKRSYGYTF. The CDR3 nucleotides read TGCAGTGCTAGTACGGGAAAGAGGAGCTATGGCTACACCTTC.

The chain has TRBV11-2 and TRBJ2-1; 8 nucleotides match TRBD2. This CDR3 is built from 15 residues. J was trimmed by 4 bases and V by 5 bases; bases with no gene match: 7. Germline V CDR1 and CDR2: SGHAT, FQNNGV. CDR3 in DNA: TGTGCCAGCAGCGCACTCCCTAGCGGGTACAATGAGCAGTTCTTC. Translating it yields CASSALPSGYNEQFF. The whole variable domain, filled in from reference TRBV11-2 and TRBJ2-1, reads EAGVAQSPRYKIIEKRQSVAFWCNPISGHATLYWYQQILGQGPKLLIQFQNNGVVDDSQLPKDRFSAERLKGVDSTLKIQPAKLEDSAVYLCASSALPSGYNEQFFGPGTRLTVL.

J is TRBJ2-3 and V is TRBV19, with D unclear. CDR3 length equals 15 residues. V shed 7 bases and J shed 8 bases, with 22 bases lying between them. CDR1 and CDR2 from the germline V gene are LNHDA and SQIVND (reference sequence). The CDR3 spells CASNSDLAHRGTQYF. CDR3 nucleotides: TGTGCCAGTAACTCAGACTTAGCCCATCGAGGTACGCAGTATTTT.